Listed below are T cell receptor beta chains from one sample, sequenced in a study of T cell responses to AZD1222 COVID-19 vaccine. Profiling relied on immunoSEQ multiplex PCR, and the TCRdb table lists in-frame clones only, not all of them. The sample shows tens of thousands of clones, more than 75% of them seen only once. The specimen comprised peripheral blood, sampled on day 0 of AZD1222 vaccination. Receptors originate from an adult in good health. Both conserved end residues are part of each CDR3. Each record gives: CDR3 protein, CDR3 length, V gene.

CDR3: CASSFGTSSNYGYTF
length: 15
V: TRBV28

CDR3: CASSLSPSEETQYF
length: 14
V: TRBV9

CDR3: CASSQDRQGSYGYTF
length: 15
V: TRBV4-3

CDR3: CASSLRISRVDSNQPQHF
length: 18
V: TRBV2

CDR3: CASSLESGVGEKLFF
length: 15
V: TRBV5-4

CDR3: CASSDTFTDTQYF
length: 13
V: TRBV6-4

CDR3: CASRIGWSSPLHF
length: 13
V: TRBV5-6

CDR3: CASTSIYGNTIYF
length: 13
V: TRBV7-9

CDR3: CASSLDDWTGKAFF
length: 14
V: TRBV5-1

CDR3: CASSSGQGSTDTQYF
length: 15
V: TRBV7-3

CDR3: CASTYRGQGPATNEKLFF
length: 18
V: TRBV2

CDR3: CASSQDGTAGNTIYF
length: 15
V: TRBV4-2

CDR3: CASSLDIRDRGPGNTIYF
length: 18
V: TRBV5-1

CDR3: CASSQMSSNYGYTF
length: 14
V: TRBV4-2

CDR3: CASSRGTGWGNSPLHF
length: 16
V: TRBV5-1

CDR3: CASSGTVLSEAFF
length: 13
V: TRBV12-3/TRBV12-4

CDR3: CASSPPSGGAKETQYF
length: 16
V: TRBV18

CDR3: CASSDSGERGGYTF
length: 14
V: TRBV6-4

CDR3: CSAQGLAGGSQETQYF
length: 16
V: TRBV29-1

CDR3: CASSETNPGSGYSPLHF
length: 17
V: TRBV6-1

CDR3: CATSRDHKNSPLHF
length: 14
V: TRBV15

CDR3: CASCSQGSYSGNTIYF
length: 16
V: TRBV19

CDR3: CASSEGFTEAFF
length: 12
V: TRBV6-2/TRBV6-3

CDR3: CASKTGQANSPLHF
length: 14
V: TRBV5-1

CDR3: CASSLSLNTEAFF
length: 13
V: TRBV5-1

CDR3: CASTLGRGVYQPQHF
length: 15
V: TRBV19